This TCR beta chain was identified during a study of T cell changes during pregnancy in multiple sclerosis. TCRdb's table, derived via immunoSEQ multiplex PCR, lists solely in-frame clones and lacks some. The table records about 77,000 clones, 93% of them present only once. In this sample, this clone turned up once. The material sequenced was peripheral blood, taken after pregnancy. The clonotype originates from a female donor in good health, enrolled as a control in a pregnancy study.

The DNA for the CDR3 is TGTGCCAGCAGCTTAGGTGGGCAGACAGACTATGGCTACACCTTC. Its translation is CASSLGGQTDYGYTF. V is TRBV5-4 and J is TRBJ1-2, with a weak D call TRBD1 (5 bases). The germline V and J ends were trimmed by 2 bases and 3 bases, with 14 bases remaining between them. The CDR3 loop spans 15 amino acids. Germline V gene data show CDR1 as SGHNT and CDR2 as YYREEE (reference sequence).